Below are 22 T cell receptor beta chains sequenced from a single sample in a study of T cell repertoires in cytomegalovirus infection. TCRdb analysed the reads with MiXCR anew, one entry per CDR3 protein. In the table there are under 600,000 distinct CDR3 sequences, 16% of which are singletons. The material sequenced was CD8+ T cells from PBMCs. The receptors here all came from a human donor in good health (CMV status not recorded). Some clones in this sample may be carry-over from other donors' samples.

In its sample, this clonotype was seen many times. The chain links TRBV12-3 or TRBV12-4 to TRBJ1-5; 8 bases match TRBD1. The CDR3 is made up of 14 amino acids. The V segment lost 6 bases and the J segment 5 bases; nucleotides outside the gene matches: 6. The CDR3 bases are TGTGCCAGCAGCCTGGACAGGGATCATCAGCCCCAGCATTTT. As protein: CASSLDRDHQPQHF.

This clonotype was recorded a few times. This chain links TRBV23-1 with TRBJ2-1; D is perhaps TRBD1 (5 bases). TRBV23-1 is annotated as an ORF whose role is uncertain. The CDR3 consists of 12 residues. Trimming pared 0 bases from V and 15 bases from J, leaving 12 bases between. CDR3 nucleotide sequence: TGCGCCAGCAGTCAATCTATCAGGGTTTCGTTCTTC. Protein: CASSQSIRVSFF.

This clonotype appeared a few times. The chain employs TRBV18 and TRBJ2-3; D not resolved. The V end lost 2 bases, the J end lost 0 bases, and 9 bases lay between the germline ends. The germline CDR1 and CDR2 sequences are KGHSH and LQKENI. The CDR3 consists of 15 residues. CDR3 coding DNA: TGTGCCAGCTCACCAAAAACCTCTAGCACAGATACGCAGTATTTT. Its protein is CASSPKTSSTDTQYF.

This clonotype was counted many times. The rearrangement uses TRBV7-9 and TRBJ2-7; D unclear. The CDR3 loop spans 14 amino acids. The germline V gene has CDR1 SEHNR and CDR2 FQNEAQ (reference sequence). Between the trimmed V and J ends, which lost 1 base and 6 bases, there was a span of 13 bases. CDR3 region: CASSLEFGEGEQYF. In DNA form, the CDR3 reads TGTGCCAGCAGCTTAGAGTTTGGGGAAGGCGAGCAGTACTTC. The full variable domain, with the rest looked up from reference TRBV7-9 and TRBJ2-7, is DTGVSQNPRHKITKRGQNVTFRCDPISEHNRLYWYRQTLGQGPEFLTYFQNEAQLEKSRLLSDRFSAERPKGSFSTLEIQRTEQGDSAMYLCASSLEFGEGEQYFGPGTRLTVT.

This clonotype was seen many times. The chain carries TRBV11-1 and TRBJ1-1; maybe TRBD1 (5 bases). V lost 1 base to trimming and J lost 3 bases, with 18 bases between them. Per the germline V gene, CDR1 is SGHAT and CDR2 is FQDESV (reference sequence). The CDR3 has 17 residues. DNA for the CDR3: TGTGCCAGCAGCTTAGTTGAACAAGGGGCCAGGGACACTGAAGCTTTCTTT. Amino acid sequence: CASSLVEQGARDTEAFF.

The chain couples TRBV9 to TRBJ2-3, with 11 positions matching TRBD2. V was clipped by 7 bases and J by 5 bases; unmatched bases: 9. The germline V gene has CDR1 SGDLS and CDR2 YYNGEE. The CDR3 extends over 15 amino acids. CDR3 nucleotide sequence: TGTGCCAGCGGCATTAGCGGGGGGGCAGGAGATACGCAGTATTTT. As protein: CASGISGGAGDTQYF.

This clonotype appeared many times. The chain has TRBV7-9 and TRBJ1-2; 9 nucleotides align to TRBD1. The germline V gene has CDR1 SEHNR and CDR2 FQNEAQ (reference sequence). This CDR3 is 16 amino acids long. V shed 5 bases, J shed 2 bases, and the junction held 9 bases outside the gene matches. This chain's CDR3 is CASSPPGQGGNYGYTF. The CDR3 DNA sequence: TGTGCCAGCAGCCCACCGGGACAGGGTGGGAACTATGGCTACACCTTC.

This clonotype was observed at least ten times. As DNA, the CDR3 is TGTGCCAGCAGCTTAGGGACAGGACGGGCGGGGCAGCCCCAGCATTTT. It yields the protein CASSLGTGRAGQPQHF. The chain carries TRBV7-6 and TRBJ1-5, with 7 bases that match TRBD1. Germline V CDR1 and CDR2: SGHVS, FNYEAQ. Losses at the gene ends were 1 base for V and 7 bases for J; bases not matched to a gene: 10. The CDR3 has 16 residues.

This clonotype was picked up many times. The chain carries TRBV7-2 and TRBJ1-2; 8 bases are shared with TRBD1. The V segment lost 1 base and the J segment 3 bases; nucleotides outside the gene matches: 10. The germline V gene has CDR1 SGHTA and CDR2 FQGNSA. The CDR3 runs to 17 residues. As DNA, the CDR3 is TGTGCCAGCAGCTTAGGGGGGCAGGGGGCGAGGTACTATGGCTACACCTTC. Translating it yields CASSLGGQGARYYGYTF.

This clonotype was recorded a few times. The V gene is TRBV28, the J gene TRBJ1-6; D is uncertain. CDR3 length: 12 amino acids. The V gene's germline CDR1 is MDHEN and CDR2 SYDVKM. The V gene lost 6 bases and the J gene lost 13 bases, with 13 bases spanning the gap. The CDR3 DNA reads as TGTGCCAGCAGCTACCGACGCGTCCCCCTCCACTTT. This codes for CASSYRRVPLHF.

This chain joins TRBV18 and TRBJ2-1; either TRBD1 or TRBD2 may supply D (6 bases each). This CDR3 has 14 amino acids. V was trimmed by 6 bases and J by 10 bases, leaving 19 bases between them. CDR1 is KGHSH, CDR2 LQKENI, per germline. The DNA of the CDR3 is TGTGCCAGCTCCCTCAAGAGGGGGGCAGGGGAGCAGTTCTTC. Translation: CASSLKRGAGEQFF.

The chain employs TRBV4-1 and TRBJ2-1, with D possibly being TRBD1 (5 bases). CDR1 is MGHRA and CDR2 is YSYEKL in the germline V gene. V was pared by 0 bases and J by 7 bases, with 13 bases between. The CDR3 covers 15 residues. The CDR3, as DNA: TGCGCCAGCAGCCAAGATTTAGGGGCCCTAAATGAGCAGTTCTTC. Translated: CASSQDLGALNEQFF.

This clonotype was observed at least ten times. The V and J genes are TRBV5-6 and TRBJ1-2, with D maybe TRBD1 (5 bases). Germline CDR1 is SGHDT and CDR2 is YYEEEE. The CDR3 runs to 15 residues. With 4 bases removed from V and 6 bases from J, the gap between germline ends came to 19 bases. As DNA, the CDR3 is TGTGCCAGCAGCACGGTTTTATTGGGGGAAGATGGCTACACCTTC. This encodes CASSTVLLGEDGYTF.

The V gene is TRBV27, the J gene TRBJ2-1; TRBD2 might be the D (6 bases). This CDR3 is built from 15 residues. V lost 1 base to trimming and J lost 6 bases, with 13 bases between them. From germline, CDR1 is MNHEY and CDR2 SMNVEV (reference sequence). For the CDR3, the DNA is TGTGCCAGCAGTTTATACGGGAGCCCTCTCAATGAGCAGTTCTTC. Translating gives CASSLYGSPLNEQFF.

There are many counts of this clonotype. The genes are TRBV6-5 and TRBJ2-7; TRBD1 matches at 8 bases. After removal of 7 bases from V and 4 bases from J, the junction contained 6 bases not matched to a gene. CDR1 and CDR2 (germline): MNHEY, SVGAGI. The CDR3 totals 13 residues. This CDR3 is CASTDDRGYEQYF. CDR3 bases: TGTGCCAGCACCGATGACAGGGGTTACGAGCAGTACTTC.

This clonotype has more than one count but fewer than ten. The chain links TRBV19 to TRBJ1-5, with a weak D call TRBD1 (5 bases). The CDR3 length is 15 residues. CDR1 and CDR2 (germline): LNHDA, SQIVND (reference sequence). The V end lost 6 bases, the J end lost 0 bases, and 12 bases lay between the germline ends. CDR3 coding DNA: TGTGCCAGTAGCCGGGGGGTTTATAGCAATCAGCCCCAGCATTTT. This codes for CASSRGVYSNQPQHF. Filled out from reference TRBV19 and TRBJ1-5, the complete variable domain reads DGGITQSPKYLFRKEGQNVTLSCEQNLNHDAMYWYRQDPGQGLRLIYYSQIVNDFQKGDIAEGYSVSREKKESFPLTVTSAQKNPTAFYLCASSRGVYSNQPQHFGDGTRLSIL.

This clonotype was detected a few times. CDR3 DNA: TGTGCCAGCAGTTTAATGGGGGGACGAACTCAGTTCTTC. The encoded protein is CASSLMGGRTQFF. This chain uses TRBV28 with TRBJ2-1, with TRBD2 as a possible D gene (6 bases). The V and J ends lost 2 bases and 13 bases respectively, with 15 bases between them. Germline CDR1 is MDHEN and CDR2 is SYDVKM. The CDR3 contains 13 residues.

Turning to this clonotype: Since a much larger clone is just one base distant, this may be a read error. This chain links TRBV15 with TRBJ2-1; D remains ambiguous. Germline V CDR1 and CDR2: LNHNV, YYDKDF (reference sequence). This CDR3 region has 15 residues. CDR3 nucleotides: TGTGCCATCAGCCCCCAGATGAGCTCCTACAATGAGCAGTTCTTC. Its protein is CAISPQMSSYNEQFF.

V usage is TRBV27 and J usage is TRBJ2-1; D remains ambiguous. CDR3 length: 16 amino acids. From germline, CDR1 is MNHEY and CDR2 SMNVEV (reference sequence). V was shortened by 5 bases and J by 3 bases, with 17 bases between the two germline ends. In DNA, the CDR3 is TGTGCCAGCAGTCCGTCACTGGGGAAAGGCTACAATGAGCAGTTCTTC. Translation: CASSPSLGKGYNEQFF.

This clonotype has just a few counts. V usage is TRBV7-9 and J usage is TRBJ2-3; 9 bases align to TRBD1. V trimming: 6 bases; J trimming: 3 bases; junction bases outside the gene matches: 4. This CDR3 region has 14 residues. Germline assignment: CDR1 SEHNR and CDR2 FQNEAQ (reference sequence). The CDR3 DNA is TGTGCCAGCAGACACAGGGGGCAGACAGATACGCAGTATTTT. Translated, it gives CASRHRGQTDTQYF.

This clonotype came up many times. This chain joins TRBV12-3 or TRBV12-4 and TRBJ2-3, with unresolved D. The CDR3 is made up of 12 amino acids. V lost 3 bases and J lost 5, with 6 bases in between. CDR3 bases: TGTGCCAGCAGTTTCGTTGGAGATACGCAGTATTTT. Protein product: CASSFVGDTQYF.

This clonotype was counted ten times or more. This chain joins TRBV6-5 and TRBJ2-7; D unresolved. CDR3 length: 16 residues. Trimming cost V 2 bases and J 6 bases, with 20 bases left between them. Germline V gene lookup returns CDR1 MNHEY and CDR2 SVGAGI. CDR3 sequence: CASSYTRTSKLAEQYF. The DNA for the CDR3 is TGTGCCAGCAGTTACACGCGTACCAGCAAGCTCGCCGAGCAGTACTTC.